This TCR beta chain was sequenced during a study of CD8 T cell repertoires and HIV-1 epitope variants (dated by TCRdb to about 2020). Turning to the overall study: T cells were stimulated in separate culture wells with each of twenty-five peptides representing autologous and known Gag and Nef epitope variants. T cells were enriched using the EasySep Human T Cell Enrichment Kit and were co-cultured with equal numbers of autologous T cell-negative cells serving as antigen-presenting cells. A 1M T cell aliquot was kept as an uncultured baseline condition, separate from the 80 or so T cell cultures. Cultures ran for about 9 days in IMDM with gentamicin, with half-media changes on days 3 and 7 adding IL-2, IL-7 and IL-15. A total of around 83 T cell cultures were run, with each culture condition performed in triplicate except for one peptide, which was performed in duplicate. The epitopes tested covered three Gag epitope families plus Nef HW9 and YT9. A CMV, EBV and flu peptide pool, the Ebola AY9 epitope as negative control, and a no-peptide well were included as control conditions.

Sequencing of TCR beta CDR3 regions was done on the immunoSEQ platform at survey depth. The QIAamp DNA micro kit was used to extract genomic DNA from every cultured and uncultured CD8+ T cell population. From the authors' description of their analysis: Samples with under 5,000 productive reads were excluded, and this exclusion removed about 6% of the roughly 75 HIV peptide-stimulated cultures. A MANAFEST web app trimmed sequences to CDR3 and removed nonproductive sequences, CDR3s under 5 amino acids, and those not starting C or ending F/W. For a clonotype to count as antigen-specific, the clonotype had to expand relative to the no-peptide control in at least 2 of 3 replicates at FDR 0.01, and only within one epitope family. In addition, a specific clonotype needed a frequency at least fivefold higher than in wells stimulated with peptides from other epitope families. The source is immuneACCESS, and TCRdb retained only in-frame sequences with V and J called. Part of the clones is not carried over; for the studies checked, unresolved V genes explain less than half of this, and the remainder is unexplained. V and J calls and clone size follow that table, whereas D and trimming were derived from the DNA. The sample table records approximately 4,900 clones; around 71% of these occur just once. Together, the top ten hold about 40% of the sample.

This clone was seen only a few times. This clone's antigen is unknown. The input lacks base qualities; no much larger clone sits a single base away. The EasySep Human CD8+ T Cell Enrichment Kit was used on day 10 to isolate CD8+ T cells from every culture. The cysteine opens and the phenylalanine closes a CDR3 of 12 amino acids. Only the CDR3 portion is preserved as DNA: 36 bases, with reading frame beginning at the first base. CDR1 and CDR2, looked up from the germline V gene, are MDHEN and SYDVKM. V loses 2 bases, J loses 10 bases, and the germline ends lie 8 bases apart. Points the paper makes about the study in general: The assay could identify only TCR beta chains and pointed to proliferation in response to antigen, not to T cell function or cytokine profile. The Nef KF9 family was recognized by five clonotypes and the HW9 family by one, and no responses to the TAALDMSHF plasma variant were observed. Under ten antigen-specific TCR beta clonotypes were identified, and about 6 of them appeared cross-reactive for autologous or known escape epitope variants.

Sample: cultured CD8+ T cells derived from PBMCs. This TCR was sampled from a male donor with HIV. The V gene is TRBV28 and the J gene is TRBJ2-2, with an unclear D gene assignment. The nucleotide sequence is given as TGTGCCAGCAGTTTAGTAAGCCTGGAGCTGTTTTTT. Translated, it gives CASSLVSLELFF. The entire variable domain, with the stretches around the CDR3 drawn from the reference TRBV28 and TRBJ2-2 proteins, is DVKVTQSSRYLVKRTGEKVFLECVQDMDHENMFWYRQDPGLGLRLIYFSYDVKMKEKGDIPEGYSVSREKKERFSLILESASTNQTSMYLCASSLVSLELFFGEGSRLTVL.